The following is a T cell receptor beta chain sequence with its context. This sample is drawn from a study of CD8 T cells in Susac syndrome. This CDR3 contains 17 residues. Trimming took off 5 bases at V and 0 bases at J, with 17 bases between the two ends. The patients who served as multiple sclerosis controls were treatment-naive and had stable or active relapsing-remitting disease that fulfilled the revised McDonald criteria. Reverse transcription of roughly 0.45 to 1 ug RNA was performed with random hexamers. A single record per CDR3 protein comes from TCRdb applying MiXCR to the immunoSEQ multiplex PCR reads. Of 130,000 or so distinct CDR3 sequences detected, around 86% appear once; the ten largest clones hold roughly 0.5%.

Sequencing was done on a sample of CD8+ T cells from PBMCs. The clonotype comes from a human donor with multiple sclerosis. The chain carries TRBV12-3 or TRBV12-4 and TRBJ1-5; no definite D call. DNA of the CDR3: TGTGCCAGCAGTATCTCCTTTAGGCCGGGTAGCAATCAGCCCCAGCATTTT. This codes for CASSISFRPGSNQPQHF.